This T cell receptor (beta chain) was sequenced during a study of CD8 T cells in Susac syndrome. Across the study: The sequenced Susac syndrome patients included about six who had clinically active disease and fewer than 10 who were in remission.

Random hexamers were used to reverse transcribe the RNA input (about 0.5 to 1 ug). One entry per CDR3 protein results from TCRdb running MiXCR on the immunoSEQ multiplex PCR reads. This repertoire shows 75,000 to 95,000 distinct CDR3 sequences, 95% found once; its top ten account for roughly 0.46%. CDR1 and CDR2 from the germline V gene are PRHDT and FYEKMQ (reference sequence). The CDR3 length is 15 residues. Germline trimming cut 5 bases from V and 6 bases from J; bases unmatched to any gene: 9. General study points: Regarding the TCR sequencing and HLA analysis, the study admitted that a relatively small number of individuals were involved. Total CD8+ repertoires held 15 to 20 Susac-specific public clones, while CD8+ TEMRA repertoires held roughly five.

Sequencing of TCR beta was performed on blood CD8+ and CD4+ T cells. This clonotype was seen once. Its matching antigen is unknown. The sequencing sample was made of CD8+ T cells from PBMCs. V usage is TRBV13 and J usage is TRBJ2-1; 8 nucleotides agree with TRBD2. The sequence was collected from a human donor with Susac syndrome. The CDR3 DNA reads TGTGCCAGCAGCCCGAGCGGGAGAACAGGCAATGAGCAGTTCTTC. Translation gives CASSPSGRTGNEQFF. The whole variable domain, remainder taken from reference TRBV13 and TRBJ2-1, is AAGVIQSPRHLIKEKRETATLKCYPIPRHDTVYWYQQGPGQDPQFLISFYEKMQSDKGSIPDRFSAQQFSDYHSELNMSSLELGDSALYFCASSPSGRTGNEQFFGPGTRLTVL.